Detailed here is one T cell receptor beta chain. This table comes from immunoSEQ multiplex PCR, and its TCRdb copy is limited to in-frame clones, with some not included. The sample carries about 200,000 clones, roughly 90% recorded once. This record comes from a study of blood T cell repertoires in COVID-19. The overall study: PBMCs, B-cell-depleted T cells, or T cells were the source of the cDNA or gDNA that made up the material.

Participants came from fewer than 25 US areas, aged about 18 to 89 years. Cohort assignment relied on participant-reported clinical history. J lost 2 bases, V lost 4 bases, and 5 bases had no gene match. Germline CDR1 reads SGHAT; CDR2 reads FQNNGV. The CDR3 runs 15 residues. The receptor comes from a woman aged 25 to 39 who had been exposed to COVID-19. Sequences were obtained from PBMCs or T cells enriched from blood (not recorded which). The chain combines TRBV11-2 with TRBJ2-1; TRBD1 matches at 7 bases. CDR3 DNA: TGTGCCAGCAGCTCCCAACAGGGGACCTACAATGAGCAGTTCTTC. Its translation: CASSSQQGTYNEQFF.